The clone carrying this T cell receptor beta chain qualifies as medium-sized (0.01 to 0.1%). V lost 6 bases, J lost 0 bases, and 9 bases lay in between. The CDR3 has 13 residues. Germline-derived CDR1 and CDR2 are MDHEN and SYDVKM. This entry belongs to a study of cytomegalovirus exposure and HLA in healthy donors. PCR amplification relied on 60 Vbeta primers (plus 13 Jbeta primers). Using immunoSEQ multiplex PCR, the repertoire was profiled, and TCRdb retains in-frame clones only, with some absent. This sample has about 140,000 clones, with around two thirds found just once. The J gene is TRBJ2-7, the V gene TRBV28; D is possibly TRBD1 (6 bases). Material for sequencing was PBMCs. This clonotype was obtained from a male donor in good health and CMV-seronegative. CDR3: CASRQGHSYEQYF. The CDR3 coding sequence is TGTGCCAGCAGACAGGGCCACTCCTACGAGCAGTACTTC. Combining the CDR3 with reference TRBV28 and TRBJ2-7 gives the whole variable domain DVKVTQSSRYLVKRTGEKVFLECVQDMDHENMFWYRQDPGLGLRLIYFSYDVKMKEKGDIPEGYSVSREKKERFSLILESASTNQTSMYLCASRQGHSYEQYFGPGTRLTVT.